One sample yielded the 10 T cell receptor beta chains listed below, sequenced in a study of OX40 agonist ivuxolimab in advanced cancers. Clones were sequenced by immunoSEQ multiplex PCR, and TCRdb holds only the in-frame ones, with some missing. The top ten hold approximately 0.52% of the sample, which has roughly 100,000 clones, around nine tenths seen once. Sequencing used CD4+ or CD8+ T cells sorted from blood, obtained in a trial of the OX40 agonist ivuxolimab. The receptors stem from an adult with an advanced solid tumor such as melanoma, head and neck, liver or kidney cancer.

The CDR3 loop is CASSLDVQVRAKNIQYF. The CDR3 DNA follows: TGTGCCAGCAGCTTAGATGTGCAAGTTCGGGCCAAAAACATTCAGTACTTC. The chain recombines TRBV7-2 with TRBJ2-4, with unresolved D. The ends were cut back, 1 base at V and 1 base at J, with 14 bases in the middle. Germline CDR1 SGHTA, CDR2 FQGNSA. The CDR3 length is 17 residues.

The chain uses TRBV6-5 and TRBJ1-1, with TRBD1 as a possible D gene (5 bases). V lost 0 bases and J lost 4, with 12 bases in between. The germline CDR1 and CDR2 sequences are MNHEY and SVGAGI. This CDR3 is 15 amino acids long. CDR3 in DNA: TGTGCCAGCAGTTACTCGGATCAGGGTCGCACTGAAGCTTTCTTT. It is translated as CASSYSDQGRTEAFF.

The rearrangement links TRBV11-2 to TRBJ1-1; a possible D gene is TRBD1 (5 bases). There are 16 residues in the CDR3. The germline V and J ends were trimmed by 0 bases and 0 bases, with 11 bases remaining between them. Per germline, CDR1 SGHAT and CDR2 FQNNGV. CDR3 residues: CASSLERARVNTEAFF. For the CDR3, the DNA is TGTGCCAGCAGCTTAGAGCGGGCCAGGGTGAACACTGAAGCTTTCTTT.

This rearrangement joins TRBV7-9 to TRBJ2-7; D is ambiguous. V was trimmed by 6 bases and J by 0 bases, leaving 12 bases between them. The length of the CDR3 is 14 residues. Per the germline V gene, CDR1 is SEHNR and CDR2 is FQNEAQ (reference sequence). CDR3 protein: CASRSRTSSYEQYF. The CDR3 region has the DNA TGTGCCAGCAGAAGCCGGACGAGCTCCTACGAGCAGTACTTC.

The chain combines TRBV5-1 with TRBJ2-2; no clear D gene. Germline values: CDR1 SGHRS, CDR2 YFSETQ. Trimming took 4 bases from V and 4 from J, leaving 17 bases between them. There are 16 residues in the CDR3. In nucleotides, the CDR3 is TGCGCCAGCAGCCCGGCAGCGACGTCGGGCACCGGGGAGCTGTTTTTT. Translating it yields CASSPAATSGTGELFF.

The gene calls are TRBV28 and TRBJ1-5; no firm D call. The CDR3 is 13 residues long. Trimming took off 5 bases at V and 6 bases at J, with 11 bases between the two ends. CDR1 and CDR2 (germline): MDHEN, SYDVKM. CDR3 sequence: CASSVSLVQPQHF. The DNA for the CDR3 is TGTGCCAGCAGTGTATCATTGGTTCAGCCCCAGCATTTT.

Worth noting for this clone: The same CDR3 arises from other DNA sequences in this sample as well. The gene calls are TRBV7-2 and TRBJ2-3; no reliable D call. Per the germline V gene, CDR1 is SGHTA and CDR2 is FQGNSA. Trimming stripped 3 bases from V and 2 bases from J, with 3 bases between. The CDR3 has 12 residues. DNA of the CDR3: TGTGCCAGCAGCTTCTACACAGATACGCAGTATTTT. It codes for CASSFYTDTQYF.

The V and J genes are TRBV5-5 and TRBJ2-5, with 8 bases lining up with TRBD1. Germline-derived CDR1 and CDR2 are SGHKS and YYEKEE (reference sequence). The junction had 6 bases not matched to a gene; V was cut back by 0 bases and J by 5 bases. The CDR3 consists of 15 residues. In DNA form, the CDR3 reads TGTGCCAGCAGCTTGGACGGCAGGGGGCTGGAGACCCAGTACTTC. This codes for CASSLDGRGLETQYF.

This chain uses TRBV4-1 with TRBJ2-7; D might be TRBD2 (7 bases). The length of the CDR3 is 17 residues. The V and J ends lost 1 base and 6 bases respectively, with 22 bases between them. Germline CDR1 is MGHRA and CDR2 is YSYEKL. The CDR3 DNA follows: TGCGCCAGCAGCCAAGGGGGCCCCGGGGGGCCGGTAGGCGAGCAGTACTTC. Translating gives CASSQGGPGGPVGEQYF.

In DNA form, the CDR3 reads TGTGCCTGGATAAGAGGCCCCGTTCGAGAGACCCAGTACTTC. It translates to CAWIRGPVRETQYF. V is TRBV30 and J is TRBJ2-5; D is unresolved. Trimming removed 4 bases from V and 4 bases from J, with 16 bases in between. The CDR3 has 14 amino acids. CDR1 GTSNPN and CDR2 SVGIG come from the germline V gene (reference sequence). The full variable domain, in which reference TRBV30 and TRBJ2-5 provide the parts outside the CDR3, is SQTIHQWPATLVQPVGSPLSLECTVEGTSNPNLYWYRQAAGRGLQLLFYSVGIGQISSEVPQNLSASRPQDRQFILSSKKLLLSDSGFYLCAWIRGPVRETQYFGPGTRLLVL.